This T cell receptor (beta chain) was obtained from a study of T cell repertoires in aging, cancer and after chemotherapy. TCR beta rearrangements were amplified from peripheral blood genomic DNA. By frequency in the sample, this clonotype is medium-sized. A mixed TRB-A/B primer pool amplified rearranged TRB by multiplex touch-down PCR. Each CDR3 protein is one row after TCRdb ran MiXCR on the multiplex PCR reads. The table lists over 2,500 distinct CDR3 sequences, around 25% of them singletons, with approximately 10% in the top ten. This CDR3 has 17 amino acids. Germline lookup yields CDR1 MNHNY and CDR2 SVGAGI (reference sequence). With V trimmed by 5 bases and J by 8 bases, 16 bases remained unmatched.

The receptor was isolated from a human donor with a solid tumor. The V gene is TRBV6-6, the J gene TRBJ2-1, with 9 bases that match TRBD2. The sequencing input was blood. Here the CDR3 DNA reads TGTGCCAGCAGTCCGCGGAGGACTAGCGCCTTTAGGGATGAGCAGTTCTTC. Its translation is CASSPRRTSAFRDEQFF.